The present T cell receptor (beta chain) was sequenced within a study of blood T cells in healthy people across ages. Regarding the study as a whole: Diversity was higher, and naive CD4+ cells more numerous, in long-lived donors than in aged donors.

Per germline, CDR1 MNHNS and CDR2 SASEGT. V was shortened by 5 bases and J by 14 bases, with 13 bases between the two germline ends. CDR3 size: 11 residues. On this clonotype itself: What it binds is not known.

A second PCR, run for about 6 to 11 cycles, used a sample-barcoded 5' primer plus a J-beta primer mix. Each of the cDNA molecules was tagged by a template-switch adaptor with 12 random nucleotides. TCRdb independently ran MiXCR on the 5' RACE reads; one entry per CDR3 protein. The table lists over 1.5 million distinct CDR3 sequences, 49% of them singletons. Specimen: blood. The sequence was obtained from a woman in her forties in good health. This chain connects TRBV6-1 to TRBJ2-1; D not certain. The CDR3 spells CASSRREAKFF. CDR3 nucleotide sequence: TGTGCCAGCAGTCGACGAGAGGCTAAGTTCTTC.